These 22 T cell receptor beta chains were sequenced from one sample in a study of blood T cells in healthy people across ages. PCR was performed a second time for about 6 to 12 cycles using a sample-barcoded 5' primer and a J-beta primer mix. TCRdb used MiXCR to reprocess the 5' RACE reads, holding one entry per CDR3 protein. Of around 1,900,000 distinct CDR3 sequences detected, around 40% appear once; the ten largest clones hold roughly 23%. Material for sequencing was blood. The source is a human donor in good health.

This clonotype has just a few counts. The V call is TRBV29-1, the J call TRBJ1-1; D might be TRBD1 (5 bases). CDR1 is SQVTM, CDR2 ANQGSEA, per germline. The CDR3 spans 13 residues. V was trimmed by 7 bases and J by 7 bases, leaving 19 bases between them. This CDR3 reads CSAEPSRGIEAFF. The CDR3 DNA reads TGCAGCGCCGAACCGTCCCGGGGGATTGAAGCTTTCTTT.

The chain's CDR3 is CASSWDLSNYGYTF. CDR3 coding DNA: TGTGCCAGCAGTTGGGACCTTTCCAACTATGGCTACACCTTC. This rearrangement joins TRBV6-8 to TRBJ1-2, with D tentatively TRBD1 (5 bases). CDR3 length equals 14 residues. Germline V gene sequence: CDR1 MNHGY, CDR2 SAAAGT. Trimming pared 4 bases from V and 2 bases from J, leaving 11 bases between.

The chain couples TRBV5-1 to TRBJ2-3; 8 bases agree with TRBD2. V gave up 0 bases and J gave up 14 bases; unmatched junction bases: 8. CDR1 and CDR2 from the germline V gene are SGHRS and YFSETQ. This CDR3 has 13 amino acids. The CDR3 DNA reads TGCGCCAGCAGCTTGGTGCTAGCGGGTGGATGGTATTTT. Translated: CASSLVLAGGWYF.

The J gene is TRBJ1-2, the V gene TRBV5-1, with a tentative D call TRBD1 (5 bases). From germline, CDR1 is SGHRS and CDR2 YFSETQ. CDR3 length equals 14 residues. The ends were cut back, 2 bases at V and 2 bases at J, with 10 bases in the middle. The CDR3, as DNA: TGCGCCAGCAGCTTCAGGGTACCCAACTATGGCTACACCTTC. As protein: CASSFRVPNYGYTF.

The chain recombines TRBV4-3 with TRBJ2-7; tentatively, D is TRBD1 (5 bases). Trimming took 4 bases from V and 2 from J, leaving 12 bases between them. Germline V CDR1 and CDR2: LGHNA, YSLEER. CDR3 length equals 14 residues. The CDR3 is CASSPVVGPYEQYF. The DNA for the CDR3 is TGCGCCAGCAGCCCAGTAGTGGGGCCCTACGAGCAGTACTTC.

The chain links TRBV29-1 to TRBJ1-2; weak D call: TRBD1 (5 bases). V was clipped by 2 bases and J by 8 bases, with 18 bases between them. This CDR3 has 14 residues. Germline V gene data show CDR1 as SQVTM and CDR2 as ANQGSEA. This CDR3 is CSVETFRVPSGYTF. As DNA, the CDR3 is TGCAGCGTTGAAACGTTCAGGGTCCCTAGCGGCTACACCTTC.

Of note for this clonotype: Sequence at one end of the junction differs from germline and may be a read error. Here the CDR3 reads CASSPIDFQYNEQLF. CDR3 in DNA: TGTGCCAGCAGTCCGATTGACTTCCAATACAATGAGCAGTTATTC. This chain links TRBV12-3 or TRBV12-4 with TRBJ2-1; D is undetermined. There are 15 residues in the CDR3.

The V and J genes are TRBV7-2 and TRBJ2-5; the D call may be TRBD1 or TRBD2 (7 bases each). Germline V gene sequence: CDR1 SGHTA, CDR2 FQGNSA. The CDR3 spans 15 residues. Trimming shortened V by 5 bases and J by 7 bases, and 20 bases separated the two germline ends. The CDR3, as DNA: TGTGCCAGCAGCCGGGGACCAGGGGGGGACGGGACCCAGTACTTC. This gives the protein CASSRGPGGDGTQYF. The full variable domain, rest sourced from reference TRBV7-2 and TRBJ2-5, is GAGVSQSPSNKVTEKGKDVELRCDPISGHTALYWYRQSLGQGLEFLIYFQGNSAPDKSGLPSDRFSAERTGGSVSTLTIQRTQQEDSAVYLCASSRGPGGDGTQYFGPGTRLLVL.

The rearrangement links TRBV12-3 or TRBV12-4 to TRBJ1-1; D call uncertain. The V gene lost 5 bases and the J gene lost 6 bases, with 7 bases spanning the gap. The CDR3 loop spans 11 amino acids. The CDR3 is CASSQTSEAFF. The CDR3 bases are TGTGCCAGCAGTCAGACATCTGAAGCTTTCTTT.

This clonotype was picked up a small number of times. The chain recombines TRBV5-4 with TRBJ2-1, with D possibly TRBD2 on 6 matching bases. The CDR3 totals 15 residues. Germline V lookup: CDR1 SGHNT, CDR2 YYREEE (reference sequence). V was pared by 7 bases and J by 5 bases, with 19 bases between. CDR3 in DNA: TGTGCCAGCGCCCTACTTCGGGGGTCGGACAATGAGCAGTTCTTC. It specifies CASALLRGSDNEQFF.

This clonotype was counted many times. The chain combines TRBV2 with TRBJ2-1, with 10 bases lining up with TRBD2. V shed 4 bases, J shed 7 bases, and the junction held 7 bases outside the gene matches. CDR1 and CDR2 (germline): SNHLY, FYNNEI. CDR3 length: 15 amino acids. This chain's CDR3 is CASSGTSGVFNEQFF. CDR3 DNA sequence: TGTGCCAGCAGTGGCACTAGCGGGGTGTTTAATGAGCAGTTCTTC.

This clonotype was found a few times. The gene calls are TRBV7-3 and TRBJ1-1; weak D call: TRBD1 (5 bases). This CDR3 contains 19 residues. The V and J ends lost 4 bases and 2 bases respectively, with 26 bases between them. CDR1 is SGHTA and CDR2 is FQGTGA in the germline V gene. The CDR3 nucleotides are TGTGCCAGCAGCTCAGGTCAGCTCTTGGGACCCAGTACAAACACTGAAGCTTTCTTT. Protein product: CASSSGQLLGPSTNTEAFF.

The V gene is TRBV4-2, the J gene TRBJ2-1, with 9 positions matching TRBD1. This CDR3 has 14 residues. The germline V gene encodes CDR1 LGHNA and CDR2 YNFKEQ. V trimming: 5 bases; J trimming: 6 bases; junction bases outside the gene matches: 5. CDR3 in amino acids: CASSGQDRGNEQFF. CDR3 coding DNA: TGTGCCAGCAGCGGACAGGACAGGGGCAATGAGCAGTTCTTC.

This clonotype turned up a few times. This chain links TRBV5-1 with TRBJ1-1; D is unclear. Germline V gives CDR1 SGHRS, CDR2 YFSETQ. The CDR3 spans 15 residues. The V gene lost 2 bases and the J gene lost 0 bases, with 11 bases spanning the gap. The DNA of the CDR3 is TGCGCCAGCAGCTTTGAGGAGAGGGTGAACACTGAAGCTTTCTTT. This codes for CASSFEERVNTEAFF.

This clonotype was seen a few times. The J gene is TRBJ1-6, the V gene TRBV7-2, with 7 bases matching TRBD1. The length of the CDR3 is 14 residues. Germline V gene data show CDR1 as SGHTA and CDR2 as FQGNSA. V shed 4 bases, J shed 11 bases, and the junction held 8 bases outside the gene matches. DNA for the CDR3: TGTGCCAGCAGCTACCAACAGGGGATGACACCCCTCCACTTT. Protein product: CASSYQQGMTPLHF.

V is TRBV5-1 and J is TRBJ1-2; D is perhaps TRBD1 (6 bases). Trimming took 4 bases from V and 13 from J, leaving 23 bases between them. Per the germline V gene, CDR1 is SGHRS and CDR2 is YFSETQ. The CDR3 totals 14 residues. CDR3 in DNA: TGCGCCAGCAGCCCAAGGGGACAAGGGATAGAACTCACCTTC. Translating gives CASSPRGQGIELTF.

The chain has TRBV4-3 and TRBJ1-2; D is undetermined. V lost 1 base, J lost 4 bases, and 13 bases lay in between. The CDR3 totals 15 residues. Germline V gene lookup returns CDR1 LGHNA and CDR2 YSLEER. This CDR3 reads CASSQGNPAGYGYTF. The CDR3 DNA reads TGCGCCAGCAGCCAAGGCAACCCGGCGGGCTATGGCTACACCTTC.

The V and J genes are TRBV7-9 and TRBJ2-1, with a possible D match to TRBD2 (7 bases). This CDR3 has 17 amino acids. V lost 6 bases, J lost 1 base, and 19 bases lay in between. The germline CDR1 and CDR2 sequences are SEHNR and FQNEAQ (reference sequence). The CDR3 region has the DNA TGTGCCAGCAGGGGTAGGGGGGGAGGCTCTTCCTACAATGAGCAGTTCTTC. This encodes CASRGRGGGSSYNEQFF.

The chain joins TRBV27 to TRBJ2-5, with a weak D call TRBD2 (6 bases). CDR1 and CDR2 from the germline V gene are MNHEY and SMNVEV (reference sequence). This CDR3 spans 14 amino acids. The germline V and J ends were trimmed by 5 bases and 5 bases, with 15 bases remaining between them. The CDR3 here is CASSPLRGGETQYF. CDR3 nucleotide sequence: TGTGCCAGCAGTCCCCTACGGGGAGGTGAGACCCAGTACTTC.

The V call is TRBV7-9, the J call TRBJ2-7; 8 nucleotides match TRBD1. The CDR3 length is 15 residues. V lost 6 bases to trimming and J lost 3 bases; unmatched junction nucleotides: 10. In germline, CDR1 is SEHNR, CDR2 FQNEAQ (reference sequence). The CDR3 loop reads CASSDLARGHYEQYF. The CDR3 bases are TGTGCCAGCAGTGACCTAGCCAGGGGGCACTACGAGCAGTACTTC. Using reference TRBV7-9 and TRBJ2-7 for the parts outside the CDR3, the full variable domain is DTGVSQNPRHKITKRGQNVTFRCDPISEHNRLYWYRQTLGQGPEFLTYFQNEAQLEKSRLLSDRFSAERPKGSFSTLEIQRTEQGDSAMYLCASSDLARGHYEQYFGPGTRLTVT.

J is TRBJ2-3 and V is TRBV12-3 or TRBV12-4; possible D gene TRBD1, 5 bases. The V gene lost 5 bases and the J gene lost 4 bases, with 13 bases spanning the gap. The CDR3 has 14 residues. This CDR3 reads CASSPVGLADTQYF. The CDR3 nucleotides are TGTGCCAGCAGTCCAGTGGGGCTCGCAGATACGCAGTATTTT.

V usage is TRBV6-2 or TRBV6-3 and J usage is TRBJ2-5, with D perhaps TRBD1 or TRBD2 (5 bases each). In germline, CDR1 is MNHEY, CDR2 SVGEGT. The CDR3 consists of 13 residues. V shed 8 bases and J shed 5 bases, with 15 bases lying between them. The CDR3: CASLRGRGETQYF. The CDR3 DNA reads TGTGCCAGCCTAAGGGGACGCGGGGAGACCCAGTACTTC.